This T cell receptor beta chain was captured in a study of blood T cell repertoires in COVID-19. Study summary: Italy, Spain and the United States were the sources of the convalescent and acute COVID-19 samples. In each case, the material was cDNA or gDNA derived from T cells, B-cell-depleted T cells, or PBMCs.

In the authors' methods: Amplification of reference gene primers provided the estimated nucleated cell counts. The method was immunoSEQ multiplex PCR; TCRdb's version includes in-frame clones alone and lacks a portion of them. V and J calls and clone size are given by that table; D and trimming were obtained from the DNA. The sample shows over 100,000 clones, over 75% of them seen only once. V dropped 5 bases and J dropped 1 base, with 14 bases sitting between them. The CDR3 extends over 16 amino acids. The germline V gene encodes CDR1 SNHLY and CDR2 FYNNEI. This TCR was sampled from a woman aged 50 to 65 with acute or convalescent COVID-19. The chain joins TRBV2 to TRBJ2-2, with D perhaps matching TRBD1 (6 bases). The sequencing sample was made of peripheral blood. In DNA, the CDR3 is TGTGCCAGCAGTTATACCGGGACAATGAACACCGGGGAGCTGTTTTTT. This translates into CASSYTGTMNTGELFF. Variable domain in full (rest from reference TRBV2 and TRBJ2-2): EPEVTQTPSHQVTQMGQEVILRCVPISNHLYFYWYRQILGQKVEFLVSFYNNEISEKSEIFDDQFSVERPDGSNFTLKIRSTKLEDSAMYFCASSYTGTMNTGELFFGEGSRLTVL.